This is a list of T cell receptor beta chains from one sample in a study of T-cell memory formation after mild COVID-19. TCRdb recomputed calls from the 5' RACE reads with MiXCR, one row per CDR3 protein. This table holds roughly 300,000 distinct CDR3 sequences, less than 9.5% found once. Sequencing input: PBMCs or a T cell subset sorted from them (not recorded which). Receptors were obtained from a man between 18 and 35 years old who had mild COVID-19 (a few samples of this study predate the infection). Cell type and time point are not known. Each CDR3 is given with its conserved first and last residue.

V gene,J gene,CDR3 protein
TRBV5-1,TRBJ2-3,CASSLSSTSTDTQYF
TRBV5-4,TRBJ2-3,CASSHGGRGTPDTQYF
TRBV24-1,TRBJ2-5,CATSTTGQGVQETQYF
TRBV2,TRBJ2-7,CASSDLGENYEQYF
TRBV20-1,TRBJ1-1,CSATDRGNQNTEAFF
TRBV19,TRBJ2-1,CASSIETGTRGIVRFF
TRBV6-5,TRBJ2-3,CASRSTGGADTQYF
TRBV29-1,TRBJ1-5,CSVRGAVDQPQHF
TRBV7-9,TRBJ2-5,CASNQAGGVAETQYF
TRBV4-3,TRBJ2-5,CASSRRQGETQYF
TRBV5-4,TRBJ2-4,CASSLEQGGNIQYF
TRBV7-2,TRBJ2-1,CASSLAPPGSKQFF
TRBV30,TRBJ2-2,CAWSVRSGVELFF
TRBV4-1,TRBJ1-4,CASSQAEDPEKLFF
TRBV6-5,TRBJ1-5,CASSRTGYSNQPQHF
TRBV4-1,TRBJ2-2,CASSPPGFPGELFF
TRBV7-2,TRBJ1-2,CASSRDRGEYGYTF
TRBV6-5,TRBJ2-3,CASSYSPSTDTQYF
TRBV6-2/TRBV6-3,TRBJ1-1,CASSYPTGGPTEAFF
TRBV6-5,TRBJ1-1,CASSYSSTGRTEAFF
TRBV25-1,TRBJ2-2,CASSPGQWGTGELFF
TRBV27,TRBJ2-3,CASSHLRHTTDTQYF
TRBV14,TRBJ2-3,CASSPYRGGTDTQYF
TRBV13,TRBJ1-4,CASSPGTGGTNEKLFF
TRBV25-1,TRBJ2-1,CASRNLAGTEQFF
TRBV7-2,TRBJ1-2,CASSLAFRGEDGYTF
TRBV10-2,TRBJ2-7,CASRGTGKIFEQYF
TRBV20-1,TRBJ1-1,CSARVPGQSPEAFF
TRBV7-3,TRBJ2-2,CASSSTGSNTGELFF